These T cell receptor beta chains were read from a single sample in a study of PD-1 blockade in classical Hodgkin lymphoma. The repertoire was sequenced with immunoSEQ multiplex PCR; TCRdb's copy has only in-frame clones and lacks some. This sample carries some 21,000 clones, about four fifths of them seen once, and the ten largest clones take around 1.3%. Sequenced material: CD4+ T cells from blood. These receptors all come from a human donor with classical Hodgkin lymphoma. CDR3s include the opening cysteine and the closing phenylalanine or tryptophan. Fields, in order: J gene, clone size, V gene, D gene, CDR3 protein, CDR3 DNA. D genes are given only for firm matches. Clone size, where shown, is once, few, many, or a class for clones that have expanded.

TRBJ2-7	NA	TRBV6-1	NA	CASSNQVWSSEQYF	TGTGCCAGCAGTAACCAGGTTTGGAGCTCCGAGCAGTACTTC
TRBJ2-7	NA	TRBV4-1	TRBD2	CASSRGLAGEGEQYF	TGCGCCAGCAGCCGAGGACTAGCGGGAGAGGGGGAGCAGTACTTC
TRBJ1-2	NA	TRBV29-1	NA	CSVEGSRGTQGLGYTF	TGCAGCGTTGAGGGTTCTCGTGGAACCCAAGGGCTTGGCTACACCTTC
TRBJ2-7	once	TRBV2	NA	CASSEPMDSTYEQYF	TGTGCCAGCAGTGAACCGATGGACAGCACCTACGAGCAGTACTTC
TRBJ2-7	NA	TRBV19	NA	CASSHNMDSYEQYF	TGTGCCAGTAGTCATAACATGGACAGCTACGAGCAGTACTTC
TRBJ2-3	NA	TRBV27	NA	CASSLIIGADTQYF	TGTGCCAGCAGTTTGATAATAGGTGCAGATACGCAGTATTTT
TRBJ2-1	NA	TRBV5-1	NA	CASSPAGDIYNEQFF	TGCGCCAGCAGCCCGGCGGGTGATATCTACAATGAGCAGTTCTTC
TRBJ2-4	NA	TRBV4-1	TRBD1	CASSQGTGTGKNIQYF	TGCGCCAGCAGCCAAGGTACCGGGACAGGAAAAAACATTCAGTACTTC
TRBJ2-3	NA	TRBV28	TRBD1	CASSVGTGPGKTKGLTDTQYF	TGTGCCAGCAGTGTGGGGACAGGCCCCGGGAAGACGAAGGGTTTGACAGATACGCAGTATTTT
TRBJ1-1	NA	TRBV7-9	NA	CASSLSGGGEAFF	TGTGCCAGCAGCTTATCGGGAGGGGGAGAGGCTTTCTTT
TRBJ1-2	NA	TRBV7-2	TRBD1	CASSLTGAIYGYTF	TGTGCCAGCAGCTTGACAGGGGCCATTTATGGCTACACCTTC
TRBJ1-4	NA	TRBV9	NA	CASSVRAGNEKLFF	TGTGCCAGCAGCGTGAGAGCCGGGAATGAAAAACTGTTTTTT